This T cell receptor (beta chain) was obtained from a study of control samples from healthy donors and cancer patients. The method was immunoSEQ multiplex PCR; TCRdb's version includes in-frame clones alone and lacks a portion of them. The table includes some 130,000 clones, about 93% detected once. The trim removed 6 bases at V and 8 bases at J, leaving 13 bases unmatched. This CDR3 is built from 14 residues. Germline lookup yields CDR1 GTSNPN and CDR2 SVGIG (reference sequence). This TCR was sampled from a man aged 45-65 years with head and neck cancer. The chain is built from TRBV30 and TRBJ1-2; 9 bases match TRBD1. Material: PBMCs. CDR3 sequence reads: CACTGTGLDGGYTF. The CDR3 DNA is TGTGCCTGCACCGGGACAGGGCTCGACGGGGGCTACACCTTC.